Listed below are T cell receptor beta chains from one sample, sequenced in a study of T cells in Graves' hyperthyroidism and ophthalmopathy. Each CDR3 protein gets one entry after TCRdb re-called the multiplex PCR reads with MiXCR. This repertoire shows 350,000 to 400,000 distinct CDR3 sequences, about 19% found once; its top ten account for 3.7%. Sequencing used blood. The receptors come from a woman aged 18-29 years with Graves' hyperthyroidism. The CDR3 runs from the conserved cysteine through the conserved F or W. A D gene is named only where the DNA matches it firmly. Clone size is stated in some rows and not others, as once, few, many or a class when expanded.

abundance,j_gene,d_gene,v_gene,CDR3aa,CDR3nt
few,TRBJ2-2,TRBD2,TRBV14,CASSHPGGLTGELFF,TGTGCCAGCAGCCACCCCGGGGGACTAACCGGGGAGCTGTTTTTT
many,TRBJ2-5,.,TRBV28,CASSLLELGRQETQYF,TGTGCCAGCAGTTTATTGGAACTCGGGAGACAAGAGACCCAGTACTTC
many,TRBJ2-7,.,TRBV6-1,CASSVETGWAVEQYF,TGTGCCAGCAGTGTGGAGACAGGCTGGGCGGTCGAGCAGTACTTC
many,TRBJ2-5,.,TRBV12-3/TRBV12-4,CASSTPSGTLQETQYF,TGTGCCAGCAGTACACCTTCGGGGACTTTACAAGAGACCCAGTACTTC
.,TRBJ2-5,TRBD2,TRBV6-5,CASSYSAASGGYETQYF,TGTGCCAGCAGTTACTCAGCGGCTAGCGGGGGGTATGAGACCCAGTACTTC
many,TRBJ2-5,.,TRBV28,CASRLTGPAETQYF,TGTGCCAGCAGACTTACCGGGCCAGCGGAGACCCAGTACTTC
many,TRBJ2-7,TRBD2,TRBV10-3,CAISPAGVEYEQYF,TGTGCCATCAGCCCGGCGGGGGTGGAATACGAGCAGTACTTC
many,TRBJ1-5,.,TRBV2,CASSDNYGNQPQHF,TGTGCCAGCAGTGACAATTATGGCAATCAGCCCCAGCATTTT
many,TRBJ1-2,.,TRBV5-1,CASSLEYRNYGYTF,TGCGCCAGCAGCTTGGAATACAGGAACTATGGCTACACCTTC
.,TRBJ2-7,.,TRBV2,CASSEERWGRGPHSYEQYF,TGTGCCAGCAGTGAAGAGAGATGGGGCAGGGGCCCCCACTCCTACGAGCAGTACTTC
.,TRBJ2-7,.,TRBV7-2,CASSMDGEGSYEQYF,TGTGCCAGCAGCATGGATGGGGAAGGGTCCTACGAGCAGTACTTC
.,TRBJ2-7,.,TRBV6-2/TRBV6-3,CASSYGLHRSEQYF,TGTGCCAGCAGTTACGGGCTACACCGAAGCGAGCAGTACTTC
many,TRBJ1-1,.,TRBV6-1,CASTLTETIEAFF,TGTGCCAGCACCCTGACAGAGACTATTGAAGCTTTCTTT
.,TRBJ2-5,.,TRBV7-3,CTSSLEGTFGETQYF,TGTACCAGCAGCCTGGAAGGGACCTTTGGAGAGACCCAGTACTTC
many,TRBJ2-5,.,TRBV12-3/TRBV12-4,CASSGGQGQETQYF,TGTGCCAGCAGTGGGGGGCAGGGGCAAGAGACCCAGTACTTC
once,TRBJ2-7,.,TRBV6-2/TRBV6-3,CASSPRTVGSSEQYF,TGTGCCAGCAGTCCCCGGACAGTTGGCTCGAGCGAGCAGTACTTC
many,TRBJ2-3,.,TRBV12-3/TRBV12-4,CASSLQQGTDTQYF,TGTGCCAGCAGTCTTCAACAAGGCACAGATACGCAGTATTTT
.,TRBJ2-5,.,TRBV19,CASSTVGSQETQYF,TGTGCCAGTAGTACGGTGGGCTCCCAAGAGACCCAGTACTTC
many,TRBJ1-2,.,TRBV5-6,CASSTTVSNYGYTF,TGTGCCAGCAGCACGACAGTCTCCAACTATGGCTACACCTTC
.,TRBJ2-7,.,TRBV28,CASTSRTVSYEQYF,TGTGCCAGCACCTCCCGGACGGTCTCCTACGAGCAGTACTTC
many,TRBJ2-4,.,TRBV20-1,CSTLAKNIQYF,TGCAGTACTCTAGCCAAAAACATTCAGTACTTC
many,TRBJ1-2,.,TRBV5-1,CASSLDSQFGYTF,TGCGCCAGCAGCTTGGACAGCCAGTTTGGCTACACCTTC
.,TRBJ1-2,.,TRBV12-3/TRBV12-4,CASSHLRGGYTF,TGTGCCAGCAGCCACCTCCGGGGTGGCTACACCTTC
many,TRBJ2-5,.,TRBV5-1,CASSLVQGGQETQYF,TGCGCCAGCAGCTTGGTTCAGGGGGGCCAAGAGACCCAGTACTTC
few,TRBJ2-5,TRBD2,TRBV3-1,CASNVAGGKQETQYF,TGTGCCAGCAACGTAGCGGGGGGGAAACAAGAGACCCAGTACTTC
many,TRBJ1-1,.,TRBV20-1,CSVRGPAVNTEAFF,TGCAGTGTGCGGGGGCCCGCCGTGAACACTGAAGCTTTCTTT
many,TRBJ2-5,.,TRBV11-2,CASSLGLGEAETQYF,TGTGCCAGCAGCTTAGGTCTAGGGGAGGCGGAGACCCAGTACTTC
many,TRBJ1-5,TRBD1,TRBV7-2,CASSRDSQGQPQHF,TGTGCCAGCAGCCGGGACAGCCAAGGGCAGCCCCAGCATTTT
.,TRBJ2-7,.,TRBV30,CAWIDSIDQYF,TGTGCCTGGATCGACAGTATCGATCAGTACTTC
few,TRBJ2-7,.,TRBV4-2,CASSQDQVAYEQYF,TGTGCCAGCAGCCAAGATCAGGTGGCCTACGAGCAGTACTTC
many,TRBJ2-5,.,TRBV30,CAWTAGLGGTQYF,TGTGCCTGGACAGCAGGCTTAGGGGGGACCCAGTACTTC
many,TRBJ1-5,.,TRBV3-1,CASSQEGGGDQPQHF,TGTGCCAGCAGCCAAGAAGGAGGCGGGGATCAGCCCCAGCATTTT
many,TRBJ2-5,.,TRBV10-3,CAISEWGGRETQYF,TGTGCCATCAGTGAGTGGGGGGGGCGAGAGACCCAGTACTTC
many,TRBJ2-5,TRBD1,TRBV12-5,CASGLVLGDSIKGETQYF,TGTGCTAGTGGTTTGGTACTTGGGGACAGCATCAAGGGAGAGACCCAGTACTTC
.,TRBJ1-6,TRBD1,TRBV28,CASILLGQVHNSPLHF,TGTGCCAGCATTCTACTCGGACAGGTTCATAATTCACCCCTCCACTTT
many,TRBJ1-1,.,TRBV20-1,CSAAQGGDTEAFF,TGCAGTGCTGCCCAGGGTGGGGACACTGAAGCTTTCTTT
.,TRBJ2-5,TRBD2,TRBV12-3/TRBV12-4,CASSTTSGETQYF,TGTGCCAGCAGTACGACTAGCGGAGAGACCCAGTACTTC
few,TRBJ2-1,TRBD1,TRBV6-1,CASSVIPGQGINEQFF,TGTGCCAGCAGTGTCATACCGGGACAGGGGATAAATGAGCAGTTCTTC
many,TRBJ1-2,.,TRBV6-1,CASSVARSYGYTF,TGTGCCAGCAGTGTGGCCAGGAGCTATGGCTACACCTTC
few,TRBJ1-1,.,TRBV3-1,CASSQDRVSGWNTEAFF,TGTGCCAGCAGCCAAGATCGGGTGTCGGGTTGGAACACTGAAGCTTTCTTT
many,TRBJ2-2,.,TRBV12-3/TRBV12-4,CASSLAYRVSGELFF,TGTGCCAGCAGTTTAGCTTATCGGGTCTCGGGGGAGCTGTTTTTT
many,TRBJ2-7,.,TRBV30,CAWSKEGARSYEQYF,TGTGCCTGGAGTAAGGAGGGGGCGCGGTCCTACGAGCAGTACTTC
.,TRBJ1-3,TRBD1,TRBV7-2,CASSLVWDRGNTIYF,TGTGCCAGCAGCTTAGTTTGGGACAGAGGAAACACCATATATTTT
many,TRBJ1-2,.,TRBV6-1,CASSDGSLRFYTF,TGTGCCAGCAGTGACGGCAGCCTACGCTTCTACACCTTC
many,TRBJ2-7,TRBD2,TRBV7-2,CASSTSGGESYEQYF,TGTGCCAGCAGCACTAGCGGGGGGGAGTCCTACGAGCAGTACTTC
.,TRBJ2-7,.,TRBV12-3/TRBV12-4,CASSFLGPIDQYF,TGTGCCAGCAGTTTCCTGGGGCCCATCGATCAGTACTTC